This T cell receptor (beta chain) was sequenced during a study of shared clonotypes between healthy human individuals. From CD4+ cells came CD45RA+ naive and CD45RA-negative memory subsets. The table lists this clone with a few counts. Some clones are missing from TCRdb's copy, which holds only in-frame ones; the method was immunoSEQ multiplex PCR. This sample has approximately 740,000 clones, with around 74% found just once. The ends lost 6 bases at V and 5 bases at J; junction bases unmatched: 8. Germline V lookup: CDR1 MNHNS, CDR2 SASEGT. The CDR3 loop spans 14 amino acids. The V gene is TRBV6-1, the J gene TRBJ1-1, with 8 bases that match TRBD1. This sequence was found in a woman aged 25-40 years in good health. The sample was memory CD4+ T cells sorted from blood. Subset denoted: CD45RA-negative fraction. The DNA for the CDR3 is TGTGCCAGCAGGGACAGGGAGGATTGGACTGAAGCTTTCTTT. Amino acid sequence: CASRDREDWTEAFF.